This TCR beta chain stems from a study of shared clonotypes between healthy human individuals. Broader study findings: Memory subsets had estimated richness that was generally smaller than that of naive subsets.

CDR1 and CDR2 (germline): MNHNS, SASEGT. The CDR3 is made up of 13 amino acids. Trimming took off 0 bases at V and 8 bases at J, with 8 bases between the two ends. Comment on this clone: The target antigen is unknown.

Sequenced by immunoSEQ multiplex PCR; TCRdb stores in-frame clones only, minus some. The repertoire has millions of clones, around 94% of them found once; the top ten carry roughly 0.13%. Sequencing was done on a sample of naive CD4+ T cells sorted from blood. This sample's subset: CD45RA+ positively selected. This TCR was sampled from a man in his late teens or twenties in good health. The rearrangement joins TRBV6-1 to TRBJ2-1, with D unclear. CDR3 DNA: TGTGCCAGCAGTGAAGCTGGACCGCATGAGCAGTTCTTC. Its translation: CASSEAGPHEQFF.